Below are 31 T cell receptor beta chains sequenced from a single sample in a study of CD8 T cells in ankylosing spondylitis. Using its own MiXCR run on the 5' RACE reads, TCRdb lists one record per CDR3 protein. The sample holds 250,000 to 300,000 distinct CDR3 sequences; 20% are singletons and the top ten take around 7.8%. Input material: blood, either unsorted or a sorted T cell fraction (not recorded which). These receptors were collected from a male donor with ankylosing spondylitis or in good health (not recorded which).

V and J are TRBV18 and TRBJ1-5; 9 bases align to TRBD1. Germline V gives CDR1 KGHSH, CDR2 LQKENI. This CDR3 spans 16 amino acids. Trimming cost V 0 bases and J 5 bases; bases outside gene matches: 5. CDR3 DNA sequence: TGTGCCAGCTCACCACCCGACAGGGGGAATGATCAGCCCCAGCATTTT. It codes for CASSPPDRGNDQPQHF.

This clonotype has just one count. This chain joins TRBV9 and TRBJ2-2; no clear D gene. V lost 3 bases and J lost 6, with 6 bases in between. Per germline, CDR1 SGDLS and CDR2 YYNGEE. The CDR3 sequence is 12 residues long. CDR3 sequence (DNA): TGTGCCAGCAGCGGGTGGTCCGGGGAGCTGTTTTTT. Translated: CASSGWSGELFF.

The chain carries TRBV12-3 or TRBV12-4 and TRBJ1-6; 12 nucleotides align to TRBD1. There are 18 residues in the CDR3. The CDR3 coding sequence is TGTACCATCAGTTTAGCGCTGGGACAGGGGGCGCGGAATTCACCCCTCCACTTT. Translation gives CTISLALGQGARNSPLHF.

This clonotype was observed a few times. V and J are TRBV9 and TRBJ2-3, with 7 bases fitting TRBD1. CDR1 and CDR2 from the germline V gene are SGDLS and YYNGEE. The junction had 6 bases not matched to a gene; V was cut back by 4 bases and J by 7 bases. There are 13 residues in the CDR3. The CDR3 reads CASSPGGDYTQYF. CDR3 nucleotide sequence: TGTGCCAGCAGCCCAGGGGGAGACTATACGCAGTATTTT.

A few counts support this clonotype. This chain connects TRBV20-1 to TRBJ2-2; 9 bases match TRBD2. J was trimmed by 4 bases and V by 2 bases; bases with no gene match: 2. The CDR3 loop spans 14 amino acids. Germline CDR1 DFQATT, CDR2 SNEGSKA (reference sequence). The CDR3 loop is CSARRTSVTGELFF. The DNA for the CDR3 is TGCAGTGCTAGAAGGACTAGCGTCACCGGGGAGCTGTTTTTT.

CDR3 in DNA: TGCAGTGCTAATGTTTTGGGGGCGTCTGGCTACACCTTC. Translated, it gives CSANVLGASGYTF. The chain couples TRBV20-1 to TRBJ1-2, with D perhaps TRBD1 (6 bases). CDR3 size: 13 residues. V lost 4 bases to trimming and J lost 7 bases, with 16 bases between them. The V gene's germline CDR1 is DFQATT and CDR2 SNEGSKA (reference sequence).

This clonotype has only a few counts. This chain links TRBV7-9 with TRBJ1-1; D is perhaps TRBD1 (5 bases). The germline CDR1 and CDR2 sequences are SEHNR and FQNEAQ (reference sequence). V lost 2 bases to trimming and J lost 10 bases, with 14 bases between them. The CDR3 consists of 13 residues. In DNA, the CDR3 is TGTGCCAGCAGCTTAACCGGGGCAAAGGGAGCTTTCTTT. It is translated as CASSLTGAKGAFF.

The V gene is TRBV10-3, the J gene TRBJ1-1, with no clear D. Per germline, CDR1 ENHRY and CDR2 SYGVKD. The CDR3 totals 13 residues. Trimming took 6 bases from V and 1 from J, leaving 9 bases between them. The CDR3 DNA reads TGTGCCATCAGCGCGAGCGAGAACACTGAAGCTTTCTTT. Translation: CAISASENTEAFF.

This clonotype came up a few times. This chain joins TRBV6-1 and TRBJ1-1; no clear D gene. The CDR3 loop spans 14 amino acids. Germline CDR1 is MNHNS and CDR2 is SASEGT. V lost 3 bases and J lost 0, with 8 bases in between. The CDR3 sequence is CASSDGQVNTEAFF. The CDR3 DNA reads as TGTGCCAGCAGTGATGGGCAAGTGAACACTGAAGCTTTCTTT.

This chain uses TRBV5-6 with TRBJ2-7; D possibly corresponds to TRBD1 (5 bases). Trimming cost V 2 bases and J 6 bases, with 12 bases left between them. The germline V gene encodes CDR1 SGHDT and CDR2 YYEEEE. There are 13 residues in the CDR3. The CDR3 reads CASSFGSQGEQYV. The CDR3 DNA is TGTGCCAGCAGCTTCGGGTCCCAGGGCGAGCAGTACGTC.

This clonotype turned up a few times. This chain joins TRBV28 and TRBJ2-5; 12 bases match TRBD1. This CDR3 has 15 residues. Germline V CDR1 and CDR2: MDHEN, SYDVKM. V trimming: 2 bases; J trimming: 5 bases; junction bases outside the gene matches: 3. The CDR3: CASSLGGQGAETQYF. CDR3 nucleotides: TGTGCCAGCAGTTTAGGGGGACAGGGGGCTGAGACCCAGTACTTC.

The J gene is TRBJ2-5, the V gene TRBV20-1; maybe TRBD2 (5 bases). The V end lost 5 bases, the J end lost 9 bases, and 19 bases lay between the germline ends. This CDR3 contains 13 residues. Germline V gene lookup returns CDR1 DFQATT and CDR2 SNEGSKA (reference sequence). The CDR3 reads CSAPTPEGVAQYF. CDR3 DNA: TGCAGTGCTCCAACCCCCGAGGGAGTGGCCCAGTACTTC.

This clonotype was counted a few times. The chain couples TRBV12-3 or TRBV12-4 to TRBJ2-1, with D perhaps TRBD1 (7 bases). This CDR3 is built from 15 residues. V was pared by 2 bases and J by 7 bases, with 15 bases between. As DNA, the CDR3 is TGTGCCAGCAGTTTATTAGGGGGCGGGGAGAATGAGCAGTTCTTC. This gives the protein CASSLLGGGENEQFF.

This clonotype occurred a few times. The chain couples TRBV12-3 or TRBV12-4 to TRBJ2-2; TRBD2 is a possible D gene (6 bases). The CDR3 sequence is 13 residues long. V dropped 6 bases and J dropped 12 bases, with 17 bases sitting between them. The CDR3: CASRPRDSSKLFF. CDR3 bases: TGTGCCAGCAGACCCAGGGACTCCTCTAAGCTGTTTTTT.

This clonotype showed up just once. The chain joins TRBV27 to TRBJ1-1; TRBD1 might be the D (5 bases). The CDR3 spans 15 residues. V gave up 1 base and J gave up 0 bases, with 9 bases separating them. Germline V gives CDR1 MNHEY, CDR2 SMNVEV (reference sequence). CDR3 region: CASSLWGDVNTEAFF. The DNA of the CDR3 is TGTGCCAGCAGTTTATGGGGGGATGTGAACACTGAAGCTTTCTTT.

This clonotype was counted ten times or more. The chain couples TRBV6-4 to TRBJ2-7; 7 bases map to TRBD1. This CDR3 comprises 13 residues. Germline loops: CDR1 MRHNA, CDR2 SNTAGT. The trim removed 3 bases at V and 5 bases at J, leaving 4 bases unmatched. DNA for the CDR3: TGTGCCAGCAGTGAGACAGGGTGTAACGAGCAGTACGTC. Protein sequence: CASSETGCNEQYV.

This clonotype was counted between two and nine times. V usage is TRBV28 and J usage is TRBJ2-1; perhaps TRBD1 as D (5 bases). Trimming took 6 bases from V and 7 from J, leaving 19 bases between them. Germline V gene lookup returns CDR1 MDHEN and CDR2 SYDVKM. This CDR3 is built from 15 residues. The CDR3 DNA reads TGTGCCAGCAGCCCAGACAGAGAAGTGAATAATGAGCAGTTCTTC. Protein sequence: CASSPDREVNNEQFF.

This clonotype was detected once. This sequence joins TRBV11-3 and TRBJ2-7; D is possibly TRBD2 (5 bases). With 0 bases removed from V and 4 bases from J, the gap between germline ends came to 10 bases. The CDR3 has 14 residues. The germline V gene has CDR1 SGHNT and CDR2 YENEEA. The CDR3 DNA sequence: TGTGCCAGCAGCTTAGAAGGAGGCGGTTACGAGCAGTACGTC. Its protein product is CASSLEGGGYEQYV.

This clonotype came up a few times. The chain uses TRBV12-3 or TRBV12-4 and TRBJ1-5; 9 bases agree with TRBD1. The junction had 6 bases not matched to a gene; V was cut back by 6 bases and J by 6 bases. This CDR3 contains 14 residues. The CDR3 sequence is CASSHTGGTQPQHF. CDR3 coding DNA: TGTGCCAGCAGCCATACAGGGGGCACTCAGCCCCAGCATTTT.

This chain links TRBV12-3 or TRBV12-4 with TRBJ1-4, with a weak D call TRBD1 (5 bases). The CDR3 runs to 12 residues. Deletions cut 8 bases from V and 11 bases from J, with 15 bases between. CDR3 DNA: TGTGCCAGCGGCCGCGGGGGGTCTAAACTGTTTTTT. This codes for CASGRGGSKLFF.

The J gene is TRBJ2-7, the V gene TRBV11-2; D might be TRBD2 (6 bases). V was shortened by 5 bases and J by 1 base, with 12 bases between the two germline ends. Germline CDR1 is SGHAT and CDR2 is FQNNGV. This CDR3 comprises 14 residues. The CDR3 sequence is CASSPPGRSYEQYV. In nucleotides, the CDR3 is TGTGCCAGCAGCCCTCCGGGGAGGTCCTACGAGCAGTACGTC.

V and J are TRBV20-1 and TRBJ1-6, with TRBD1 matching over 10 bases. Per germline, CDR1 DFQATT and CDR2 SNEGSKA (reference sequence). V gave up 2 bases and J gave up 5 bases; unmatched junction bases: 6. The CDR3 spans 16 residues. CDR3 DNA sequence: TGCAGTGCTAGAACCCCGGGGACAGGGGATAATTCACCCCTCCACTTT. Its protein is CSARTPGTGDNSPLHF.

This clonotype was observed many times. This chain links TRBV6-2 or TRBV6-3 with TRBJ1-2; D may be TRBD1 (6 bases). This CDR3 region has 15 residues. The V gene's germline CDR1 is MNHEY and CDR2 SVGEGT. V was trimmed by 6 bases and J by 2 bases, leaving 16 bases between them. CDR3 region: CASSTRRGANYGYTF. Here the CDR3 DNA reads TGTGCCAGCAGCACCCGCAGGGGTGCCAACTATGGCTACACCTTC.

The chain uses TRBV20-1 and TRBJ2-1; 9 bases match TRBD1. Germline loops: CDR1 DFQATT, CDR2 SNEGSKA (reference sequence). The CDR3 is 16 residues long. The V segment lost 6 bases and the J segment 0 bases; nucleotides outside the gene matches: 9. The DNA of the CDR3 is TGCAGTGCCGCGGACAGGGGAAGAAGCTCCTACAATGAGCAGTTCTTC. It specifies CSAADRGRSSYNEQFF.

The genes are TRBV9 and TRBJ2-2; D is ambiguous. V was pared by 0 bases and J by 4 bases, with 19 bases between. The CDR3 is 18 residues long. Germline CDR1 SGDLS, CDR2 YYNGEE. CDR3 region: CASSVDVSVSRGTGELFF. The CDR3 DNA sequence: TGTGCCAGCAGCGTAGATGTCTCGGTCTCCCGCGGCACCGGGGAGCTGTTTTTT.

Many counts were recorded for this clonotype. The chain uses TRBV29-1 and TRBJ2-3; D may be TRBD2 (5 bases). Trimming left V 3 bases short and J 4 bases short, with 8 bases between. Germline V gene sequence: CDR1 SQVTM, CDR2 ANQGSEA. This CDR3 is built from 12 residues. Written as DNA, the CDR3 is TGCAGCGTTGATTCGGGGTCAGATACGCAGTATTTT. It translates to CSVDSGSDTQYF.

This clonotype was found many times. The V and J genes are TRBV9 and TRBJ2-5; no firm D call. Looked up from germline, CDR1 is SGDLS and CDR2 is YYNGEE. The CDR3 contains 13 residues. The ends were cut back, 0 bases at V and 4 bases at J, with 7 bases in the middle. The CDR3 sequence: CASSVAGAETQYF. The CDR3 DNA reads as TGTGCCAGCAGCGTAGCAGGCGCAGAGACCCAGTACTTC.

This clonotype was detected ten times or more. V gene TRBV29-1 combines with J gene TRBJ2-1; the D gene is possibly TRBD2 (6 bases). Germline V gives CDR1 SQVTM, CDR2 ANQGSEA. This CDR3 contains 18 residues. Trimming shortened V by 4 bases and J by 3 bases, and 25 bases separated the two germline ends. The CDR3 sequence: CSVVFGGAPQRSYNEQFF. CDR3 sequence (DNA): TGCAGCGTTGTTTTCGGGGGAGCTCCCCAGAGGAGCTACAATGAGCAGTTCTTC.

This clonotype was recorded many times. This chain uses TRBV24-1 with TRBJ1-5; D is unclear. This CDR3 spans 14 amino acids. V lost 3 bases and J lost 0, with 5 bases in between. From germline, CDR1 is KGHDR and CDR2 SFDVKD. CDR3: CATSDTTSNQPQHF. The CDR3 DNA reads TGTGCCACCAGTGATACGACTAGCAATCAGCCCCAGCATTTT.

This clonotype was found a few times. This chain uses TRBV10-3 with TRBJ1-1; TRBD1 matches 7 bases. Germline lookup yields CDR1 ENHRY and CDR2 SYGVKD. V dropped 9 bases and J dropped 2; count of bases not matched to a gene: 9. The CDR3 extends over 14 amino acids. In DNA form, the CDR3 reads TGTGCCATAGGAAAACAGGGGCCAAACACTGAAGCTTTCTTT. Translation: CAIGKQGPNTEAFF.

This clonotype was seen at least ten times. The chain recombines TRBV20-1 with TRBJ1-4, with D uncertain. The CDR3 extends over 15 amino acids. With 1 base removed from V and 2 bases from J, the gap between germline ends came to 11 bases. CDR1 and CDR2 from the germline V gene are DFQATT and SNEGSKA (reference sequence). The CDR3 coding sequence is TGCAGTGCTAGAGGTTTCCAGGACACTAATGAAAAACTGTTTTTT. Translating it yields CSARGFQDTNEKLFF.